This TCR beta chain was sequenced during a study of post-analysis software for immune sequencing data. This clonotype has more than one count but fewer than ten. Its target is not known. Study results and limitations: Five TRBV segments, TRBV5-6, TRBV5-1 and TRBV20-1 among them, were found more frequent in patients than controls.

The ends were cut back, 6 bases at V and 5 bases at J, with 8 bases in the middle. The CDR3 is 12 amino acids. Germline CDR1 reads SGHAT; CDR2 reads FQDESV (reference sequence). Every TCR beta cDNA library bore unique molecular identifiers. TCRdb reprocessed the PCR reads with MiXCR, giving one entry per CDR3 protein. The data contain 700,000 to 800,000 distinct CDR3 sequences, 30% of them singletons. The clonotype was recovered from a girl aged 5-17 years with multiple sclerosis. This chain links TRBV11-1 with TRBJ2-1; D possibly corresponds to TRBD2 (5 bases). The specimen was blood. The CDR3 coding sequence is TGTGCCAGCAGGAGCGGTCACAATGAGCAGTTCTTC. Translation gives CASRSGHNEQFF.